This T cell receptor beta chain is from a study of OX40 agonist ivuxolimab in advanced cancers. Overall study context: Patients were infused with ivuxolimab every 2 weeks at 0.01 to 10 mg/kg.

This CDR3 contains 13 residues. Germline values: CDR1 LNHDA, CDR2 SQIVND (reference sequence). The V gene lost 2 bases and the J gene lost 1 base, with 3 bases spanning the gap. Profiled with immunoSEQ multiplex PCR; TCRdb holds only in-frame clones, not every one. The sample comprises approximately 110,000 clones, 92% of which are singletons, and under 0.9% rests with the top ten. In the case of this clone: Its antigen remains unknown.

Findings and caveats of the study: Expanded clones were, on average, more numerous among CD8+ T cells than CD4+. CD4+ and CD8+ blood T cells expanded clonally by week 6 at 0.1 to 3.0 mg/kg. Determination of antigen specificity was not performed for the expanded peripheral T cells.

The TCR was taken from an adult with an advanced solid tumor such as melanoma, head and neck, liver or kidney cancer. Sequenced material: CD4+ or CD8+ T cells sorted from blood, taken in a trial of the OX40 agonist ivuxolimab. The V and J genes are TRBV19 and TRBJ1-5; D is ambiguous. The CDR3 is CASSIQSNQPQHF. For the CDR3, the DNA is TGTGCCAGTAGTATACAGAGCAATCAGCCCCAGCATTTT.